These 19 T cell receptor beta chains share one sample of origin, sequenced in a study of T cells in localized non-small cell lung cancer. The assay was immunoSEQ multiplex PCR, and TCRdb's table has in-frame clones only and misses some. Here the sample spans 130,000 or so clones, 70% to 90% being singletons. The source material was peripheral blood, sampled before any cancer treatment. All receptors come from a female donor at least 60 years old with stage I lung adenocarcinoma.

This chain connects TRBV12-5 to TRBJ2-3; D is unclear. CDR3 length equals 12 residues. Germline V lookup: CDR1 LGHNT, CDR2 FRNRAP. Deletions cut 5 bases from V and 8 bases from J, with 11 bases between. CDR3 residues: CASGPGMATQYF. The CDR3 DNA reads as TGTGCTAGTGGTCCTGGAATGGCTACGCAGTATTTT.

V is TRBV5-1 and J is TRBJ1-2; D is undetermined. V dropped 0 bases and J dropped 5 bases, with 14 bases sitting between them. The CDR3 runs 15 residues. Germline values: CDR1 SGHRS, CDR2 YFSETQ. CDR3 in amino acids: CASSLGMGTTYGYTF. The CDR3 DNA reads as TGCGCCAGCAGCTTGGGCATGGGTACTACTTATGGCTACACCTTC. The variable domain in full, with the rest retrieved from reference TRBV5-1 and TRBJ1-2, is KAGVTQTPRYLIKTRGQQVTLSCSPISGHRSVSWYQQTPGQGLQFLFEYFSETQRNKGNFPGRFSGRQFSNSRSEMNVSTLELGDSALYLCASSLGMGTTYGYTFGSGTRLTVV.

The chain joins TRBV29-1 to TRBJ1-5, with D maybe TRBD1 (6 bases). Germline CDR1 SQVTM, CDR2 ANQGSEA. CDR3 length equals 13 residues. V shed 4 bases and J shed 0 bases, with 7 bases lying between them. The CDR3 sequence: CSVVQGSNQPQHF. The CDR3 DNA follows: TGCAGCGTTGTACAGGGTAGCAATCAGCCCCAGCATTTT.

The rearrangement uses TRBV19 and TRBJ2-7; D tentatively reads TRBD1 or TRBD2 (6 bases each). V lost 7 bases and J lost 5, with 18 bases in between. The germline gives CDR1 LNHDA, CDR2 SQIVND (reference sequence). This CDR3 comprises 14 residues. CDR3 loop: CASKGGFAGHEQYF. In DNA form, the CDR3 reads TGTGCCAGTAAGGGGGGTTTCGCGGGCCACGAGCAGTACTTC.

This clone was counted a single time. The chain joins TRBV7-9 to TRBJ2-2, with a tentative D call TRBD1 (5 bases). CDR1 and CDR2 from the germline V gene are SEHNR and FQNEAQ (reference sequence). Deletions cut 6 bases from V and 3 bases from J, with 14 bases between. The CDR3 is 15 amino acids. CDR3 sequence reads: CASRPGQLDTGELFF. The DNA for the CDR3 is TGTGCCAGCAGGCCAGGGCAGTTAGACACCGGGGAGCTGTTTTTT.

This clone came up once. The V call is TRBV9, the J call TRBJ1-1, with a weak D call TRBD1 (5 bases). Looked up from germline, CDR1 is SGDLS and CDR2 is YYNGEE. The germline V and J ends were trimmed by 0 bases and 1 base, with 10 bases remaining between them. CDR3 length: 15 residues. This CDR3 reads CASSVDLGGNTEAFF. The CDR3 DNA sequence: TGTGCCAGCAGCGTAGATTTGGGGGGGAACACTGAAGCTTTCTTT.

The rearrangement uses TRBV5-1 and TRBJ2-7; D may be TRBD1 (5 bases). V was cut by 9 bases and J by 2 bases, with 15 bases left in between. This CDR3 spans 13 amino acids. From germline, CDR1 is SGHRS and CDR2 YFSETQ. CDR3 nucleotides: TGCGCCACTCGACAGACGCCTACCTACGAGCAGTACTTC. Protein: CATRQTPTYEQYF.

This clone was counted once. This chain connects TRBV5-1 to TRBJ1-1; D is uncertain. Trimming removed 0 bases at V and 4 bases at J, with 7 bases between. Germline-derived CDR1 and CDR2 are SGHRS and YFSETQ. The CDR3 sequence is 13 residues long. The CDR3 sequence: CASSLAGPTEAFF. The CDR3 DNA reads as TGCGCCAGCAGCTTGGCTGGTCCCACTGAAGCTTTCTTT. The full variable domain, completed using reference TRBV5-1 and TRBJ1-1, is KAGVTQTPRYLIKTRGQQVTLSCSPISGHRSVSWYQQTPGQGLQFLFEYFSETQRNKGNFPGRFSGRQFSNSRSEMNVSTLELGDSALYLCASSLAGPTEAFFGQGTRLTVV.

The rearrangement uses TRBV5-1 and TRBJ2-1; the D gene is possibly TRBD1 (5 bases). This CDR3 is built from 11 residues. Looked up from germline, CDR1 is SGHRS and CDR2 is YFSETQ. V lost 4 bases, J lost 9 bases, and 8 bases lay in between. The CDR3 DNA is TGCGCCAGCAGCCTCGACAGTGAGCAGTTCTTC. Amino acids: CASSLDSEQFF.

This clone was picked up one time. The conserved final phenylalanine or tryptophan is absent from the CDR3, which likely points to a read error. The DNA is omitted, as the CDR3 cannot be located on it reliably, and the CDR3 follows TCRdb's listing. The V and J genes are TRBV2 and TRBJ2-4; TRBD1 is taken as the D call from the table, unchecked against the DNA. The CDR3 is 12 amino acids long, termini counted. Germline values: CDR1 SNHLY, CDR2 FYNNEI. The CDR3 sequence: CASSVSGQGVYL.

V is TRBV12-2 and J is TRBJ1-4. TRBV12-2 is tagged as a pseudogene. The CDR3 loop spans 15 amino acids. The CDR3 is CASRLVVPRDEKLFF. CDR3 in DNA: TGTGCAAGTCGCTTAGTGGTACCTCGGGATGAAAAACTGTTTTTT.

This clone was observed a single time. This chain links TRBV9 with TRBJ2-5; a possible D gene is TRBD2 (6 bases). Germline V gene lookup returns CDR1 SGDLS and CDR2 YYNGEE. V lost 2 bases and J 0 bases, leaving 14 bases between the germline ends. CDR3 length: 16 amino acids. Written as DNA, the CDR3 is TGTGCCAGCAGCGTTACTCCCGGGACTTACCAAGAGACCCAGTACTTC. Translation: CASSVTPGTYQETQYF.

The rearrangement uses TRBV5-1 and TRBJ1-1; maybe TRBD1 (5 bases). CDR1 and CDR2 (germline): SGHRS, YFSETQ. The CDR3 is made up of 13 amino acids. Trimming removed 4 bases at V and 3 bases at J, with 10 bases between. The CDR3 region is CASSIRGHTEAFF. For the CDR3, the DNA is TGCGCCAGCAGCATCCGGGGCCACACTGAAGCTTTCTTT. Complete variable domain (other parts from reference TRBV5-1 and TRBJ1-1): KAGVTQTPRYLIKTRGQQVTLSCSPISGHRSVSWYQQTPGQGLQFLFEYFSETQRNKGNFPGRFSGRQFSNSRSEMNVSTLELGDSALYLCASSIRGHTEAFFGQGTRLTVV.

The chain has TRBV11-1 and TRBJ2-3; D unclear. The CDR3 runs 13 residues. V was trimmed by 4 bases and J by 5 bases, leaving 10 bases between them. Germline CDR1 SGHAT, CDR2 FQDESV (reference sequence). In nucleotides, the CDR3 is TGTGCCAGCAGCTGGGTTTACGGAGATACGCAGTATTTT. This gives the protein CASSWVYGDTQYF.

The chain joins TRBV15 to TRBJ1-1; D not certain. Germline CDR1 is LNHNV and CDR2 is YYDKDF (reference sequence). Deletions cut 5 bases from V and 1 base from J, with 11 bases between. The CDR3 loop spans 14 amino acids. The CDR3 region has the DNA TGTGCCACCAGCCCAAGGACCCCGAACACTGAAGCTTTCTTT. Translating it yields CATSPRTPNTEAFF.

The chain joins TRBV29-1 to TRBJ2-7; tentatively, D is TRBD2 (6 bases). CDR1 and CDR2 (germline): SQVTM, ANQGSEA. Between the trimmed V and J ends, which lost 4 bases and 3 bases, there was a span of 10 bases. The CDR3 covers 12 residues. CDR3 amino acids: CSVGRANYEQYF. The CDR3 DNA reads as TGCAGCGTTGGGAGGGCCAACTACGAGCAGTACTTC.

The genes are TRBV4-2 and TRBJ2-5; maybe TRBD2 (6 bases). The V gene lost 0 bases and the J gene lost 5 bases, with 16 bases spanning the gap. The germline V gene has CDR1 LGHNA and CDR2 YNFKEQ. The CDR3 is 16 residues long. The CDR3 spells CASSQDTQRVAETQYF. Written as DNA, the CDR3 is TGTGCCAGCAGCCAAGATACTCAGCGGGTGGCGGAGACCCAGTACTTC.

J is TRBJ1-2 and V is TRBV19; D ambiguous. The germline V and J ends were trimmed by 4 bases and 6 bases, with 12 bases remaining between them. From germline, CDR1 is LNHDA and CDR2 SQIVND (reference sequence). The CDR3 length is 13 residues. The CDR3 DNA reads as TGTGCCAGTAGTAAATGGGAAAAGGATGGCTACACCTTC. Protein sequence: CASSKWEKDGYTF.

The gene calls are TRBV6-1 and TRBJ2-4; D ambiguous. V was shortened by 6 bases and J by 1 base, with 13 bases between the two germline ends. This CDR3 has 15 amino acids. The germline CDR1 and CDR2 sequences are MNHNS and SASEGT. CDR3 coding DNA: TGTGCCAGCAGGAGTGGCTCATGGGCCAAAAACATTCAGTACTTC. This sequence encodes CASRSGSWAKNIQYF.